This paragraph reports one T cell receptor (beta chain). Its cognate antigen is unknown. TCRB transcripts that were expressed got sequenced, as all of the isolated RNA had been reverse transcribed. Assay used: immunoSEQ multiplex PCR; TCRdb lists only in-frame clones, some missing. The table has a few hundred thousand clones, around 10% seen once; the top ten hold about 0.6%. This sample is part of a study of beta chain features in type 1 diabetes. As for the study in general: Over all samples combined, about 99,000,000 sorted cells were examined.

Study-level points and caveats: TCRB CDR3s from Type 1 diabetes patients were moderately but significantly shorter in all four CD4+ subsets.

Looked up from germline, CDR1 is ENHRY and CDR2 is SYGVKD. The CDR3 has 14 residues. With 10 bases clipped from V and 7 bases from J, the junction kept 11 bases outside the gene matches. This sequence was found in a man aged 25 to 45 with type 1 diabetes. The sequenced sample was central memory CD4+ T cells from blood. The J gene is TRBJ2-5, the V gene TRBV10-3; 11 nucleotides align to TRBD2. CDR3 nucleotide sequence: TGTGCCAGCGACGGGACTAGCGGACGCGGGACCCAGTACTTC. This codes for CASDGTSGRGTQYF.